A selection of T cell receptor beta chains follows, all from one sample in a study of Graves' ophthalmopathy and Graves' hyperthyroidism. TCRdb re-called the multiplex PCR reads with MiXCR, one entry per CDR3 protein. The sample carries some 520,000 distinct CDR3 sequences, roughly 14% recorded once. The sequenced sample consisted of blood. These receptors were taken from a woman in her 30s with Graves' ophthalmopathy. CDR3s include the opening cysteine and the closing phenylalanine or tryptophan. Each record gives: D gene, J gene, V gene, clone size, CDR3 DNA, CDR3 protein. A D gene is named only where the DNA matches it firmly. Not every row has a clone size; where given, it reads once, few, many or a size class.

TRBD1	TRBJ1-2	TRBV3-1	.	TGTGCCAGCAGCCAAGCGACAGGGATCTATGGCTACACCTTC	CASSQATGIYGYTF
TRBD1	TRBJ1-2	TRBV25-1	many	TGTGCCAGCAGTGATCTCCGGGACAGGGCATTTACCTACACCTTC	CASSDLRDRAFTYTF
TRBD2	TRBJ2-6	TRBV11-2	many	TGTGCCAGCAGCTTAATTGGTAGCGGGAACTCTGGGGCCAACGTCCTGACTTTC	CASSLIGSGNSGANVLTF
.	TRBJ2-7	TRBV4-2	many	TGTGCCAGCAGCCAAGCCTGGGCTACAAGGCCTACTTACGAGCAGTACTTC	CASSQAWATRPTYEQYF
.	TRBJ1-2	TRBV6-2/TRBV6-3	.	TGTGCCAGCAGCTCCATGGGGACCGACTATGGCTACACCTTC	CASSSMGTDYGYTF
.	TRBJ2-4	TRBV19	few	TGTGCCAGTAGGGCAGGCGGGGCCCATTTAAAGTACTTC	CASRAGGAHLKYF
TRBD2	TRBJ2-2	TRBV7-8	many	TGTGCCAGCAGCTTGCCGGGACTAGCGGAGAACACCGGGGAGCTGTTTTTT	CASSLPGLAENTGELFF
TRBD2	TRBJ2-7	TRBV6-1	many	TGTGCCAGCAAAAAGACTAGCGGGACGGGGGAGCAGTACTTC	CASKKTSGTGEQYF
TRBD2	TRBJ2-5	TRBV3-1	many	TGTGCCAGCAGCCGTGGACTAGCGGGAGTTGGAGAGACCCAGTACTTC	CASSRGLAGVGETQYF
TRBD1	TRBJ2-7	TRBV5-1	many	TGCGCCAGCAGCTTCCGGACAGGGGGAATCAACGAGCAGTACTTC	CASSFRTGGINEQYF
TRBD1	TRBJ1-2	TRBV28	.	TGTGCCATTTCAGGGGGTATTAACTATGGCTACACCTTC	CAISGGINYGYTF
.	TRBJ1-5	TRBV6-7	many	TGTGCCAGCAGAAACGGACGGACTCTCTGCCCCCAGCATTTT	CASRNGRTLCPQHF
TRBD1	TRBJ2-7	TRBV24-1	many	TGTGCCACCAGTGACCCCCGACAGGGGCTATATGGGGAGCAGTACTTC	CATSDPRQGLYGEQYF
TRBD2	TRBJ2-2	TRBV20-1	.	TGCAGTGCTAGAGATCCTAGCGGGGGGGGTTCCGGGGAGCTGTTTTTT	CSARDPSGGGSGELFF
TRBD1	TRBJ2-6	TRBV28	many	TGTGCCAGCAGTTTAGTAGGGGGACAGGGCCGCTCTGGGGCCAACGTCCTGACTTTC	CASSLVGGQGRSGANVLTF